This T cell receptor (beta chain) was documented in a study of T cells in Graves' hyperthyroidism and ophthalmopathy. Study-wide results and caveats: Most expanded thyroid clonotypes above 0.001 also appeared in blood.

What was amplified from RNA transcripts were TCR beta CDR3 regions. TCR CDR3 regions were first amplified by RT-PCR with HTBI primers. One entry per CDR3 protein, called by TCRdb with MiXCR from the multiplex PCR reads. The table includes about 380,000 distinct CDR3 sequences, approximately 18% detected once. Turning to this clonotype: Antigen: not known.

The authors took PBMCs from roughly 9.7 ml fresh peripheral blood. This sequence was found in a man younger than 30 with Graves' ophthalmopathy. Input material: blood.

DNA for the CDR3: TGTGCCACCAGTGATACGGGACAGGGGGCCTACGAGCAGTACTTC. This codes for CATSDTGQGAYEQYF. The rearrangement joins TRBV24-1 to TRBJ2-7, with 11 bases aligning to TRBD1. This CDR3 has 15 residues. The germline CDR1 and CDR2 sequences are KGHDR and SFDVKD. After removal of 3 bases from V and 2 bases from J, the junction contained 2 bases not matched to a gene.